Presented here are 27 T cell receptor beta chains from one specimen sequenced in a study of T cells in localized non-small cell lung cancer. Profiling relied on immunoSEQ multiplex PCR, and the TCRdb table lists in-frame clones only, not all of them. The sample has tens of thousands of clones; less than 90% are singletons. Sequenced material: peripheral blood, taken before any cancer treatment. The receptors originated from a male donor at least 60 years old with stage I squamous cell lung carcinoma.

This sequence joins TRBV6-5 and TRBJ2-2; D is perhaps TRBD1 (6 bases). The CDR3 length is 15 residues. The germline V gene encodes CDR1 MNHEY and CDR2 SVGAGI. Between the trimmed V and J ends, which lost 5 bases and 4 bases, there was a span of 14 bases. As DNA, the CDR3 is TGTGCCAGCAGTCCTACAGGGTGGAGCACCGGGGAGCTGTTTTTT. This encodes CASSPTGWSTGELFF.

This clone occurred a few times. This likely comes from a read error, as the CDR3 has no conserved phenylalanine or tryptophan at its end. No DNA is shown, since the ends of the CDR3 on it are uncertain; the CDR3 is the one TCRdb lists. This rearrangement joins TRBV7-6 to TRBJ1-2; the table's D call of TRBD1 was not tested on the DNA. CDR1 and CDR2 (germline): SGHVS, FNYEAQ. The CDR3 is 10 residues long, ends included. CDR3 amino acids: CASSPGTISV.

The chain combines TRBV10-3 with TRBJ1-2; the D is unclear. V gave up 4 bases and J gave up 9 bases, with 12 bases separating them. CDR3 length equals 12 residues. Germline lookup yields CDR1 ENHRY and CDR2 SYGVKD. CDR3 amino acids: CAISAAKRRYTF. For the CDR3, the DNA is TGTGCCATCAGTGCCGCTAAGAGGCGCTACACCTTC.

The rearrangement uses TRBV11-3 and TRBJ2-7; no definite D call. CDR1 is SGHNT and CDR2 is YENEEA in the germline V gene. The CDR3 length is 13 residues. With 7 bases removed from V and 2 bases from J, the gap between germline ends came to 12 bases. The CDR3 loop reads CASTPADPYEQYF. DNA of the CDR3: TGTGCCAGCACCCCAGCTGACCCCTACGAGCAGTACTTC.

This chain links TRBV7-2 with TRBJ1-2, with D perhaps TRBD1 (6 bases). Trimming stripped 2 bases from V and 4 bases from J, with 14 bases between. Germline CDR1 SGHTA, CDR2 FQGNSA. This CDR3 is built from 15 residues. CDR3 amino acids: CASSLLQGPSYGYTF. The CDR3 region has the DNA TGTGCCAGCAGCTTACTCCAGGGGCCATCCTATGGCTACACCTTC.

The CDR3 nucleotides are TGCGCCAGCAGCTTGGGGCTCAATCAGCCCCAGCATTTT. The encoded protein is CASSLGLNQPQHF. This chain links TRBV5-1 with TRBJ1-5; D remains ambiguous. The CDR3 is 13 residues long. Germline CDR1 SGHRS, CDR2 YFSETQ. V gave up 0 bases and J gave up 3 bases, with 4 bases separating them. The full variable domain, completed using reference TRBV5-1 and TRBJ1-5, is KAGVTQTPRYLIKTRGQQVTLSCSPISGHRSVSWYQQTPGQGLQFLFEYFSETQRNKGNFPGRFSGRQFSNSRSEMNVSTLELGDSALYLCASSLGLNQPQHFGDGTRLSIL.

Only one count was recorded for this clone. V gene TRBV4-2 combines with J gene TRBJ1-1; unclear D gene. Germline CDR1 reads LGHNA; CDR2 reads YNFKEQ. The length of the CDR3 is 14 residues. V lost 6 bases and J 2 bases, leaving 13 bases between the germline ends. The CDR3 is CASSLPGYNTEAFF. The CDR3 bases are TGTGCCAGCAGTTTGCCGGGGTATAACACTGAAGCTTTCTTT.

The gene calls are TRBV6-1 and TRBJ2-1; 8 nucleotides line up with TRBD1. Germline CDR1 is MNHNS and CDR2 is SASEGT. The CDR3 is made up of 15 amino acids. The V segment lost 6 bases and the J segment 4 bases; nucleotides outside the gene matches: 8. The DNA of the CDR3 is TGTGCCAGCAGCGTCGAGACAGGGGTTTACAATGAGCAGTTCTTC. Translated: CASSVETGVYNEQFF.

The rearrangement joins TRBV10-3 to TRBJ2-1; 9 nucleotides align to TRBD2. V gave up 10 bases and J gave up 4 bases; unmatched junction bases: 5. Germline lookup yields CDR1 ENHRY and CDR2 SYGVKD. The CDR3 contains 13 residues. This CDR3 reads CATGTSSYNEQFF. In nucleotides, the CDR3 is TGTGCCACCGGGACTAGCTCGTACAATGAGCAGTTCTTC.

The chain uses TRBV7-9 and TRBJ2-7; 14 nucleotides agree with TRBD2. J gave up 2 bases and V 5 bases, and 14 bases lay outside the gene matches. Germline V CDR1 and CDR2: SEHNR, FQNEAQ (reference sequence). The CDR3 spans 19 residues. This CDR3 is CASSRGTSGRRTGTYEQYF. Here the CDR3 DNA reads TGTGCCAGCAGCCGTGGGACTAGCGGGAGACGTACGGGGACCTACGAGCAGTACTTC.

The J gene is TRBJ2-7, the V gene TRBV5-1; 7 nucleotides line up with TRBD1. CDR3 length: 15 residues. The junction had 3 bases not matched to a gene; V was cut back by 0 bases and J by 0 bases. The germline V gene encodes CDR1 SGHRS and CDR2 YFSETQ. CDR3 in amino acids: CASSLGDSSSYEQYF. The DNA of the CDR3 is TGCGCCAGCAGCTTGGGGGACAGTTCCTCCTACGAGCAGTACTTC.

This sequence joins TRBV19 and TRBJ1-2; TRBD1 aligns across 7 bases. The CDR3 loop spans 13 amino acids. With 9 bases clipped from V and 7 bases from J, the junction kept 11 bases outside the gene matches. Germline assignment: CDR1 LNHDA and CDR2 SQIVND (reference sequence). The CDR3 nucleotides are TGTGCCAGCTACAGGGGTGGGGGGAGTGGCTACACCTTC. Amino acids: CASYRGGGSGYTF.

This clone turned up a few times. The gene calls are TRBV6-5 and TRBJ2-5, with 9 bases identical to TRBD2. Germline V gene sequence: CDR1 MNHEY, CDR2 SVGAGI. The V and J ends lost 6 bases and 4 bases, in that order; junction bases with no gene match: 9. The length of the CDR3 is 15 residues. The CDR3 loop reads CASRPQAGGRETQYF. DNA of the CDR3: TGTGCCAGCAGACCCCAAGCGGGAGGAAGAGAGACCCAGTACTTC.

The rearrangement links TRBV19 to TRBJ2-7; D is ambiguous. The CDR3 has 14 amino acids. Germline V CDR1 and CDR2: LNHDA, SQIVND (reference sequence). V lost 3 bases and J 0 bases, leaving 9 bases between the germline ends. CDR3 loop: CASSMNGYSYEQYF. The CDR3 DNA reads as TGTGCCAGTAGTATGAACGGCTACTCCTACGAGCAGTACTTC.

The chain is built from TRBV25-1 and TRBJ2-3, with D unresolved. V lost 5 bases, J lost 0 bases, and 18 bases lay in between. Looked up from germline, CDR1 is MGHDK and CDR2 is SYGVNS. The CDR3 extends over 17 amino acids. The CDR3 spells CASSPPLGKGSTDTQYF. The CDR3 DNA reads TGTGCCAGCAGTCCCCCCTTGGGGAAAGGAAGCACAGATACGCAGTATTTT.

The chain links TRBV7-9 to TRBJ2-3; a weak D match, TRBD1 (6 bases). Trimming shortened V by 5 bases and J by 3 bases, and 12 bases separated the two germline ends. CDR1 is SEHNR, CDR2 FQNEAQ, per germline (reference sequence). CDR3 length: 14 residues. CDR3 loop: CASSLTGQTDTQYF. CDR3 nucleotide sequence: TGTGCCAGCAGCCTTACCGGACAGACAGATACGCAGTATTTT.

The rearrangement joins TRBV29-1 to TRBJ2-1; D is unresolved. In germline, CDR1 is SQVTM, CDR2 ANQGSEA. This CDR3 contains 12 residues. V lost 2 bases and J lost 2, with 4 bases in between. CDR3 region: CSVERTYNEQFF. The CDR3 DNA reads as TGCAGCGTTGAAAGGACCTACAATGAGCAGTTCTTC.

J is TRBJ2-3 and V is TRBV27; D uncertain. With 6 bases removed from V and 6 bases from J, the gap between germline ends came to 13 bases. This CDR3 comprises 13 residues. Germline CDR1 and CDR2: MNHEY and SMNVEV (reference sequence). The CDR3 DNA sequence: TGTGCCAGCAGGACCCCCTACGCGGATACGCAGTATTTT. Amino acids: CASRTPYADTQYF.

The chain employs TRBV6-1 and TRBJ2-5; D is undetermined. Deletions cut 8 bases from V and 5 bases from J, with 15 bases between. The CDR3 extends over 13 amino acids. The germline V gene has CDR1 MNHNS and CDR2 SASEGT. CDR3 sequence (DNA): TGTGCCAGCCTCTTTTTGGGCCGGGAGACCCAGTACTTC. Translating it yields CASLFLGRETQYF.

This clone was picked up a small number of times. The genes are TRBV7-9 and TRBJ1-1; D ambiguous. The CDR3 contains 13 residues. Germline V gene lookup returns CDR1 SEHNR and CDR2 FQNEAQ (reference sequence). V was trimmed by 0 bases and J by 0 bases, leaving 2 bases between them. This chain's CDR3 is CASSLALNTEAFF. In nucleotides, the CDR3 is TGTGCCAGCAGCTTAGCACTGAACACTGAAGCTTTCTTT.

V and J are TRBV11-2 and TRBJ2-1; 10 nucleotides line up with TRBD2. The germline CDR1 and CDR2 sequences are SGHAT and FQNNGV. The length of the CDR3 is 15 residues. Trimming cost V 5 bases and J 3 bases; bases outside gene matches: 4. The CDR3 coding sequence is TGTGCCAGCAGCCTACAGCGGGGGGGCTACAATGAGCAGTTCTTC. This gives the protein CASSLQRGGYNEQFF.

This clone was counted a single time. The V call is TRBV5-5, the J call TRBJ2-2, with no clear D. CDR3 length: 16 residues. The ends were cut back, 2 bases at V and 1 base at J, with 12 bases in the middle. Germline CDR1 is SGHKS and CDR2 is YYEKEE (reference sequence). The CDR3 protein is CASSFHGPVNTGELFF. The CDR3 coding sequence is TGTGCCAGCAGCTTTCACGGCCCGGTGAACACCGGGGAGCTGTTTTTT.

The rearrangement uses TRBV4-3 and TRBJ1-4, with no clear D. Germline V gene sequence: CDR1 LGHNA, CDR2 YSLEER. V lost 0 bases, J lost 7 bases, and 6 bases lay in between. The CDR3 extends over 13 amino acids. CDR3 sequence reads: CASSQEMFEKLFF. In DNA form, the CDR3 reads TGCGCCAGCAGCCAAGAGATGTTTGAAAAACTGTTTTTT.

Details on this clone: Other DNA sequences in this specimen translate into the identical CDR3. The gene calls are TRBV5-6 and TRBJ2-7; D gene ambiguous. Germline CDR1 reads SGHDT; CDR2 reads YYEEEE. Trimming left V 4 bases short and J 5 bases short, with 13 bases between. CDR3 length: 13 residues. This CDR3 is CASSAHVRNEQYF. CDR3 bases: TGTGCCAGCAGCGCCCATGTGAGGAACGAGCAGTACTTC.

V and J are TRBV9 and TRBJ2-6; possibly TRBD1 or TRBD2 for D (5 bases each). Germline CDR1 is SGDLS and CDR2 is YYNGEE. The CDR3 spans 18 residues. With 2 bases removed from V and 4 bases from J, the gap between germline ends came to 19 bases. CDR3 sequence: CASSVEPRGRSGANVLTF. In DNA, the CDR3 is TGTGCCAGCAGCGTCGAACCCCGGGGCCGATCGGGGGCCAACGTCCTGACTTTC.

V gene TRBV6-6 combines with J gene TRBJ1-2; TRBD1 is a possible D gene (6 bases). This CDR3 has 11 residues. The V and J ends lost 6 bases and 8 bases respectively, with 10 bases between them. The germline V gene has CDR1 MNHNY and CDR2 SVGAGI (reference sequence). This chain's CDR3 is CASSPGGGYTF. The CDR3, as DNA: TGTGCCAGCAGCCCTGGGGGCGGCTACACCTTC.

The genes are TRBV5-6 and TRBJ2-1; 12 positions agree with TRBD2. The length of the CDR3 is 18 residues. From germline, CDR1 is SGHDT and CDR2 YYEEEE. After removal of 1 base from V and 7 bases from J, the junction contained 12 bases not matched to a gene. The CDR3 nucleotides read TGTGCCAGCAGCTTGCGACTAGCGGGAGTAAGGGAGGGAAATGAGCAGTTCTTC. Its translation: CASSLRLAGVREGNEQFF.